Following are 17 T cell receptor beta chains from one sample sequenced in a study of T-cell memory formation after mild COVID-19. One entry per CDR3 protein results from TCRdb running MiXCR on the 5' RACE reads. The data show under 200,000 distinct CDR3 sequences, with about 9.9% seen just once and 3.5% to 4.5% held by the top ten. The specimen sequenced was PBMCs or a T cell subset sorted from them (not recorded which). These TCRs come from a man aged 18 to 30 who had mild COVID-19 (a few samples of this study predate the infection). Cell type and time point are not known.

The V and J genes are TRBV6-4 and TRBJ1-4, with TRBD1 matching over 7 bases. CDR1 and CDR2 (germline): MRHNA, SNTAGT. V was pared by 3 bases and J by 8 bases, with 3 bases of the junction left unmatched. CDR3 size: 13 residues. The CDR3 reads CASSERTGEKLFF. In DNA form, the CDR3 reads TGTGCCAGCAGTGAAAGGACAGGCGAAAAACTGTTTTTT.

This clonotype was seen a few times. In nucleotides, the CDR3 is TGCAGTGAATCTAGCGGGGGGGCCGAGGCAGATACGCAGTATTTT. Amino acids: CSESSGGAEADTQYF. The chain employs TRBV20-1 and TRBJ2-3; TRBD2 aligns across 12 bases. The CDR3 extends over 15 amino acids. V lost 7 bases to trimming and J lost 4 bases; unmatched junction nucleotides: 9. CDR1 is DFQATT, CDR2 SNEGSKA, per germline (reference sequence).

This clonotype came up many times. The chain combines TRBV5-5 with TRBJ2-7; D is possibly TRBD1 (5 bases). The V gene lost 5 bases and the J gene lost 0 bases, with 15 bases spanning the gap. CDR3 length: 15 residues. Germline V gives CDR1 SGHKS, CDR2 YYEKEE (reference sequence). This CDR3 reads CASRSGLSPSYEQYV. CDR3 sequence (DNA): TGTGCCAGCAGATCAGGGTTATCCCCCTCCTACGAGCAGTACGTC.

The chain employs TRBV5-1 and TRBJ1-5; a possible D gene is TRBD1 (6 bases). The V gene's germline CDR1 is SGHRS and CDR2 YFSETQ. V was shortened by 2 bases and J by 0 bases, with 9 bases between the two germline ends. The CDR3 has 15 amino acids. CDR3 DNA: TGCGCCAGCAGCTTAGGGGGGGATAGCAATCAGCCCCAGCATTTT. This codes for CASSLGGDSNQPQHF.

This clonotype was observed a few times. The V and J genes are TRBV4-1 and TRBJ2-7, with 8 nucleotides matching TRBD1. Germline values: CDR1 MGHRA, CDR2 YSYEKL. V lost 2 bases and J lost 0; bases outside the gene matches: 15. The CDR3 consists of 19 residues. In DNA, the CDR3 is TGCGCCAGCAGCCAAAGCTGGGCCCGGGACAGGCCGAGCTCCTACGAGCAGTACGTC. Its protein product is CASSQSWARDRPSSYEQYV.

This clonotype appeared many times. The chain links TRBV6-5 to TRBJ1-2, with D possibly TRBD1 on 6 matching bases. The CDR3 extends over 14 amino acids. Germline V gene lookup returns CDR1 MNHEY and CDR2 SVGAGI. V gave up 6 bases and J gave up 7 bases, with 18 bases separating them. CDR3 coding DNA: TGTGCCAGCAGACCGGATCAGGGGAGGGGTGGCTACACCTTC. Protein sequence: CASRPDQGRGGYTF.

This clonotype occurred a few times. The V call is TRBV7-3, the J call TRBJ2-1; 10 positions match TRBD2. The germline V gene encodes CDR1 SGHTA and CDR2 FQGTGA. The CDR3 totals 15 residues. V lost 5 bases, J lost 12 bases, and 13 bases stayed unmatched. As DNA, the CDR3 is TGTGCCAGCAGCACCATAGCGGGGGGCGGAGGTGGGCAGTTCTTC. Its protein is CASSTIAGGGGGQFF.

The rearrangement uses TRBV19 and TRBJ2-3; unclear D gene. From germline, CDR1 is LNHDA and CDR2 SQIVND (reference sequence). Trimming stripped 8 bases from V and 6 bases from J, with 9 bases between. CDR3 length: 11 residues. The CDR3 here is CASATGDTQYF. In nucleotides, the CDR3 is TGTGCCAGTGCGACCGGGGATACGCAGTATTTT.

This clonotype is medium-sized by share. The gene calls are TRBV4-3 and TRBJ1-2, with TRBD1 as a possible D gene (6 bases). Germline V lookup: CDR1 LGHNA, CDR2 YSLEER. Deletions cut 0 bases from V and 4 bases from J, with 15 bases between. CDR3 length: 16 amino acids. Written as DNA, the CDR3 is TGCGCCAGCAGCCAAGATTACGGGGGCGGAGGCTATGGCTACACCTTC. Translating it yields CASSQDYGGGGYGYTF.

This clonotype was recorded at least ten times. V is TRBV28 and J is TRBJ2-3; the match to TRBD1 covers 7 bases. Trimming at V came to 4 bases and at J to 2 bases, leaving 6 bases not matched to a gene. Germline-derived CDR1 and CDR2 are MDHEN and SYDVKM. The CDR3 contains 15 residues. In nucleotides, the CDR3 is TGTGCCAGCAGTTCTGCCGGGACAGACACAGATACGCAGTATTTT. It yields the protein CASSSAGTDTDTQYF.

The chain joins TRBV12-5 to TRBJ1-3; D is perhaps TRBD1 (6 bases). The V and J ends lost 3 bases and 8 bases respectively, with 14 bases between them. Germline-derived CDR1 and CDR2 are LGHNT and FRNRAP. The CDR3 sequence is 14 residues long. CDR3 in DNA: TGTGCTAGTGGTTTAACGGGGGGCTCGGACACCATATATTTT. Translating gives CASGLTGGSDTIYF. The complete variable domain, with remaining parts taken from reference TRBV12-5 and TRBJ1-3, reads DARVTQTPRHKVTEMGQEVTMRCQPILGHNTVFWYRQTMMQGLELLAYFRNRAPLDDSGMPKDRFSAEMPDATLATLKIQPSEPRDSAVYFCASGLTGGSDTIYFGEGSWLTVV.

This clonotype was counted at least ten times. The chain is built from TRBV4-3 and TRBJ1-4, with D perhaps matching TRBD1 (5 bases). Deletions cut 2 bases from V and 5 bases from J, with 9 bases between. Per germline, CDR1 LGHNA and CDR2 YSLEER. CDR3 length equals 14 residues. The CDR3 region is CASSQQGLNEKLFF. The CDR3 coding sequence is TGCGCCAGCAGCCAACAGGGCCTCAATGAAAAACTGTTTTTT.

This clonotype was counted a few times. The chain links TRBV9 to TRBJ1-1; no clear D gene. The CDR3 runs 15 residues. Trimming left V 0 bases short and J 4 bases short, with 13 bases between. Looked up from germline, CDR1 is SGDLS and CDR2 is YYNGEE. CDR3 nucleotide sequence: TGTGCCAGCAGCGTAGGGGCCCTGGGATCCACTGAAGCTTTCTTT. Its translation is CASSVGALGSTEAFF.

The table lists this clonotype with many counts. The V call is TRBV4-2, the J call TRBJ1-5, with a possible D match to TRBD1 (5 bases). This CDR3 comprises 15 residues. V gave up 0 bases and J gave up 7 bases, with 13 bases separating them. From germline, CDR1 is LGHNA and CDR2 YNFKEQ. The CDR3 bases are TGTGCCAGCAGCCAAGATGGGGCGGCAAGGCAGCCCCAGCATTTT. It translates to CASSQDGAARQPQHF.

The rearrangement links TRBV5-4 to TRBJ1-1; D may be TRBD1 (5 bases). CDR1 and CDR2 from the germline V gene are SGHNT and YYREEE (reference sequence). This CDR3 is built from 14 residues. V was pared by 5 bases and J by 3 bases, with 14 bases between. This chain's CDR3 is CASSSSTAYTEAFF. The CDR3 region has the DNA TGTGCCAGCAGTTCCTCGACAGCGTACACTGAAGCTTTCTTT.

The genes are TRBV7-2 and TRBJ2-3; D possibly corresponds to TRBD2 (5 bases). Germline CDR1 reads SGHTA; CDR2 reads FQGNSA. Trimming shortened V by 5 bases and J by 3 bases, and 15 bases separated the two germline ends. The CDR3 totals 15 residues. Here the CDR3 reads CASSVRETGTDTQYF. The CDR3 coding sequence is TGTGCCAGCAGCGTCCGGGAAACGGGGACAGATACGCAGTATTTT.

This chain links TRBV7-9 with TRBJ2-1; 8 nucleotides line up with TRBD2. J gave up 1 base and V 5 bases, and 4 bases lay outside the gene matches. The CDR3 runs 15 residues. Germline lookup yields CDR1 SEHNR and CDR2 FQNEAQ (reference sequence). In nucleotides, the CDR3 is TGTGCCAGCAGCGCCCGGGGGGGATCCTACAATGAGCAGTTCTTC. It yields the protein CASSARGGSYNEQFF.